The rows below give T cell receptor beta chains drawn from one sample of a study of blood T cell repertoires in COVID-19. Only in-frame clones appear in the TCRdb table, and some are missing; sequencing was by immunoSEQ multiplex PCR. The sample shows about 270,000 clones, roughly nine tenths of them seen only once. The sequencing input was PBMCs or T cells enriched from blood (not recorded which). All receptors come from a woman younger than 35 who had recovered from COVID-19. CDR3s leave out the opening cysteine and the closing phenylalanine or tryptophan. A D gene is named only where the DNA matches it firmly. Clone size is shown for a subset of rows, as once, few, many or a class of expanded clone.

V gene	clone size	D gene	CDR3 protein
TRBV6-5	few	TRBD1	ASSLSLTGRSPLH
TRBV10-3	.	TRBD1	AIRDRVIDEQY
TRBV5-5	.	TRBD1	ASSFTGEEKLF
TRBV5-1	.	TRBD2	ASSLGASGGPTDTQY
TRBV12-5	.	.	ASGLPQSGFYGYT
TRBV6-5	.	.	ASSPDSNQPQH
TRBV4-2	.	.	ASSQGTGPQSYGYT
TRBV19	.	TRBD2	ASQRGYSTDTQY
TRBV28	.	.	ASSPRGETQY
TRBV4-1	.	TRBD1	ASSLRRGLGDQPQH
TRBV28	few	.	ASSSNGNTIY
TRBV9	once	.	ASSPGLDSSTDTQY
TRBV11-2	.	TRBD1	ASSPGQGGYGYT
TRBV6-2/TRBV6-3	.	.	ASSYSAVLGTEAF
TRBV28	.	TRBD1	ASSSMTWTGSGQPQH
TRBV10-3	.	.	AIRTRGRGTEAF
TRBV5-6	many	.	ASSLGAGNRNTEAF
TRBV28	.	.	ASSFTANSNQPQH
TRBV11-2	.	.	ASSLGSRGDGYT
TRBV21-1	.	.	ASSKEPPSASYEQY
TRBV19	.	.	ASSIRRGRAMNTEAF
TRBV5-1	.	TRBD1	ASSPGAGQGVGETQY
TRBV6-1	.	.	ASSEWGVPLEQY
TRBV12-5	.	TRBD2	ASGRTSGVVEQF
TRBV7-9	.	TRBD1	ASSFRDRNEKLF
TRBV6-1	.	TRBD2	ASSEGTSGRYEQY
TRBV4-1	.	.	ASSQVINRQVDYGYT
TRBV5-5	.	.	ASSLGTNSNQPQH
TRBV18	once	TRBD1	ASSPPGQEDLEQY
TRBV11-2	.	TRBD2	ASSQGLAGGQGTDTQY
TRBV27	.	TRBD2	ASSLSKVGGVGANVLT
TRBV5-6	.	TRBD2	ASSSPTSGGPFSYEQY
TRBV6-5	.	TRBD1	ASSTGGNTDTQY
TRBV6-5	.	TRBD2	ASSYYPGGNTGELF
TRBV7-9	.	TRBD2	ASRSTGGPNNEQF
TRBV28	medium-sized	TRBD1	ASSFGTGETEAF
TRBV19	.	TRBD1	ASSIETGSHEQY
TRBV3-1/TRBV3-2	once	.	ASSQDGEYGYT
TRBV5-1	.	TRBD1	ASIETGLRGMNTEAF
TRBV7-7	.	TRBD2	ASSPGLAGSDEQF
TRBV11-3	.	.	ASSLTRDTEAF